Described below is a single T cell receptor (beta chain) sequence and its context. There is no known antigen for this receptor. No clone much larger than this one lies a single base away; base qualities are absent. The sample belongs to a study of T cell changes during pregnancy in multiple sclerosis (dated by TCRdb to 2018 to 2020). Background for the entire study: The study examined how the T cell repertoire changed over the course of pregnancy in women with multiple sclerosis.

Library preparation employed the immunoSEQ multiplex PCR assay. In TCRdb, the immuneACCESS table is reduced to in-frame sequences with V and J assigned. These tables do not hold every clone; where another copy was compared, an unresolved V gene accounts for under half, and the others remain unexplained. Across this sample there are about 59,000 clones, with roughly 93% seen only once. About 2.8% of the sample lies in the top ten. The TCR was taken from a female donor with multiple sclerosis, enrolled in a pregnancy study. The source material was CD8+ T cells from peripheral blood mononuclear cells, sampled in the third trimester of pregnancy.

The CDR3 region reads CASSWLFGDRGTGELFF. The nucleotide sequence is TGTGCCAGCAGCTGGTTATTTGGGGATCGGGGAACCGGGGAGCTGTTTTTT. Here the chain combines TRBV7-9 and TRBJ2-2, with TRBD2 tentatively as D gene (5 bases match). Trimming removed 4 bases from V and 5 bases from J, leaving 20 bases between the germline ends. Taken from cysteine to phenylalanine, the CDR3 has 17 residues. Just the 51-base CDR3 DNA is kept, in frame starting at base 1. The germline V gene (reference sequence) sets CDR1 to SEHNR and CDR2 to FQNEAQ. Full variable domain (CDR3 extended with the reference TRBV7-9 and TRBJ2-2 proteins): DTGVSQNPRHKITKRGQNVTFRCDPISEHNRLYWYRQTLGQGPEFLTYFQNEAQLEKSRLLSDRFSAERPKGSFSTLEIQRTEQGDSAMYLCASSWLFGDRGTGELFFGEGSRLTVL.